The rows below give T cell receptor beta chains drawn from one sample of a study of molecular identifiers for immune sequencing clone quantification. MiXCR, run by TCRdb on the PCR reads, gives a single entry per CDR3 protein. Among roughly 86,000 distinct CDR3 sequences listed, over 15% were seen once. Sequencing input: naive CD8+ T cells from blood, with Jurkat cell RNA spiked in. All receptors come from a human donor in good health. Some libraries in this study had Jurkat cell RNA spiked in. Both conserved end residues are part of each CDR3. D genes are given only for firm matches. A row's size may be missing; if present it is once, few, many or a size class.

many	TRBJ2-2	TRBV11-2	NA	NA	CASSLGHGGSCFF
many	TRBJ2-7	TRBV20-1	NA	TGCAGTGCCCCCGCCATGGGTGAGCAGTACTTC	CSAPAMGEQYF
many	TRBJ2-5	TRBV20-1	NA	TGCAGTGCTCGGCACGCTCAAGAGACCCAGTACTTC	CSARHAQETQYF
many	TRBJ1-1	TRBV2	NA	TGTGCCAGCAGTGAATTAGTGAACACTGAAGCTTTCTTT	CASSELVNTEAFF
many	TRBJ2-5	TRBV9	TRBD1	TGTGCCAGCAGCCCCCCAGTTTCGAGACAGGGGTTCCAAGAGACCCAGTACTTC	CASSPPVSRQGFQETQYF
many	TRBJ2-1	TRBV27	NA	TGTGCCAGCAGTTTCGCTGGGAATGAGCAGTTCTTC	CASSFAGNEQFF
many	TRBJ2-7	TRBV29-1	NA	TGCAGCTCCACCGGGACTTCCCCCTACGAGCAGTACTTC	CSSTGTSPYEQYF
few	TRBJ2-3	TRBV20-1	TRBD2	TGCAGTGCTAGAAAAAAATCCGGGACTAGCCCGGGCGCAGATACGCAGTATTTT	CSARKKSGTSPGADTQYF
many	TRBJ2-4	TRBV27	NA	TGTGCCAGCAGTTTTTACTCCTCCAAAAACATTCAGTACTTC	CASSFYSSKNIQYF
many	TRBJ1-2	TRBV5-1	TRBD1	TGCGCCAGCAGCTTGGAGGGGGCAGGCTACACCTTC	CASSLEGAGYTF
few	TRBJ2-1	TRBV11-1	TRBD2	TGTGCCAGCAGCTTTCTAGCGGAGGAGGGGAATGAGCAGTTCTTC	CASSFLAEEGNEQFF
many	TRBJ2-7	TRBV6-5	TRBD2	TGTGCCAGCAGCTCAGCGGGAGGGCCGGAAGAGCAGTACTTC	CASSSAGGPEEQYF
many	TRBJ2-7	TRBV14	NA	TGTGCCAGCAGCCCCTACGAGCAGTACTTC	CASSPYEQYF
many	TRBJ1-1	TRBV20-1	NA	TGCAGTGCTAGAGGGAGGTCGGGTACATATACAGCTTTCTTT	CSARGRSGTYTAFF
many	TRBJ1-5	TRBV5-1	TRBD1	TGCGCCAGCAGCAAAAAGGACAGGGTCAATCAGCCCCAGCATTTT	CASSKKDRVNQPQHF
few	TRBJ2-7	TRBV4-1	NA	TGCGCCAGCAGCCAGGTAACCGGGAAGGTGGGGCAGTACTTC	CASSQVTGKVGQYF
many	TRBJ1-1	TRBV6-2/TRBV6-3	NA	TGTGCCAGCAGTTACTGGAGCACTGAAGCTTTCTTT	CASSYWSTEAFF
many	TRBJ2-1	TRBV24-1	TRBD2	TGTGCCACCAGTGATTTTGCTAGCGGGACCACCTACAATGAGCAGTTCTTC	CATSDFASGTTYNEQFF
many	TRBJ2-1	TRBV11-2	NA	TGTGCCAGCAGCATTAGCGGAACGAACTACAATGAGCAGTTCTTC	CASSISGTNYNEQFF
many	TRBJ2-7	TRBV5-4	TRBD2	TGTGCCAGCAGGCCCAGCGGGAGTTTGGGCGAGCAGTACTTC	CASRPSGSLGEQYF
NA	TRBJ1-5	TRBV19	NA	TGTGCCAGTACCCCAACAGGGCTCGGTCAGCCCCAGCATTTT	CASTPTGLGQPQHF
many	TRBJ2-1	TRBV11-2	NA	TGTGCCAGCAGCTTAATGGTCAGGGTCACCTACAATGAGCAGTTCTTC	CASSLMVRVTYNEQFF
many	TRBJ2-5	TRBV2	NA	TGTGCCAGCAGTGAAGCCTTGAGACAGACCCAAGAGACCCAGTACTTC	CASSEALRQTQETQYF
many	TRBJ2-7	TRBV11-2	NA	TGTGCCAGCAGCTTTGGGGCCACCCTTACCTACGAGCAGTACTTC	CASSFGATLTYEQYF
once	TRBJ2-2	TRBV7-6	TRBD1	TGTGCCAGCACCCTAAGGGACAGGTTCGGCACCGGGGAGCTGTTTTTT	CASTLRDRFGTGELFF
many	TRBJ2-2	TRBV12-3/TRBV12-4	TRBD2	TGTGCCAGCAGCCCTCAAGCGGGAGGGGCCGGGGAGCTGTTTTTT	CASSPQAGGAGELFF
once	TRBJ1-5	TRBV27	NA	TGTGCCAGCAGCGAAGACACGGTTAGGCCCCAGCATTTT	CASSEDTVRPQHF
many	TRBJ2-3	TRBV27	NA	TGTGCCAGCAGTACGATCGCGGGCTTAGGGCCAGATACGCAGTATTTT	CASSTIAGLGPDTQYF
many	TRBJ1-1	TRBV4-1	NA	TGCGCCAGCAGCCAGCCTGGGGGTATTGAAGCTTTCTTT	CASSQPGGIEAFF
many	TRBJ2-3	TRBV27	TRBD2	TGTGCCAGCAGTTCGGGACTAGCGGAGAACACAGATACGCAGTATTTT	CASSSGLAENTDTQYF
few	TRBJ2-5	TRBV28	TRBD1	TGTGCCAGCAGTTCCCTTCGGACAGGGGGAGGAACCCAGTACTTC	CASSSLRTGGGTQYF
many	TRBJ1-2	TRBV20-1	NA	TGCAGTGCTAGGGACAGCCTAAGGTCCTATGGCTACACCTTC	CSARDSLRSYGYTF
many	TRBJ1-2	TRBV4-3	NA	TGCGCCAGCAGCCAAGATCCACTTAACTATGGCTACACCTTC	CASSQDPLNYGYTF
many	TRBJ1-1	TRBV4-1	NA	TGCGCCAGCAGCCTAAGCCCGGCTTGGGAGGAAGCTTTCTTT	CASSLSPAWEEAFF
NA	TRBJ1-2	TRBV4-2	NA	TGTGCCAGCAGCCAAGAAAGGTCAGCGAACTATGGCTACACCTTC	CASSQERSANYGYTF
NA	TRBJ1-1	TRBV4-3	TRBD1	TGCGCCAGCAGCCAAGATGCCCGGACAGGGAACACTGAAGCTTTCTTT	CASSQDARTGNTEAFF
many	TRBJ2-3	TRBV2	NA	TGTGCCAGCAGTGAAGAGGGCCGAGTCATAGCAGATACGCAGTATTTT	CASSEEGRVIADTQYF
many	TRBJ1-2	TRBV6-2/TRBV6-3	NA	TGTGCCAGCAGTTACTTCCCAGGCACTAACTATGGCTACACCTTC	CASSYFPGTNYGYTF
NA	TRBJ2-7	TRBV12-3/TRBV12-4	TRBD2	TGTGCCAGCAGTTTAGGGCTAGCGGGAGGCTCAGGCGAGCAGTACTTC	CASSLGLAGGSGEQYF
few	TRBJ2-3	TRBV4-1	NA	TGCGCCAGCAGCCAGGACGGCATCTCAGATACGCAGTATTTT	CASSQDGISDTQYF
many	TRBJ2-2	TRBV5-1	TRBD2	TGCGCCAGCAGCTTGGCGGGTAGCGGGGGCCACATCACCGGGGAGCTGTTTTTT	CASSLAGSGGHITGELFF
NA	TRBJ1-1	TRBV10-2	NA	TGCGCCAGCACAGGGGTGAACACTGAAGCTTTCTTT	CASTGVNTEAFF
many	TRBJ2-7	TRBV24-1	TRBD2	TGTGCCGCGGACAGCGGGGGCGAGCAGTACTTC	CAADSGGEQYF
many	TRBJ2-7	TRBV10-2	NA	TGCGCCAGCAGTGAGTCAACTTGGGAGTTTTACTTC	CASSESTWEFYF
many	TRBJ2-2	TRBV24-1	NA	TGTGCCACCAGTGCCCCCTTAGGCGGGGAGCTGTTTTTT	CATSAPLGGELFF
many	TRBJ1-1	TRBV5-1	NA	TGCGCCAGCAGCCCGACAGTAATGAACACTGAAGCTTTCTTT	CASSPTVMNTEAFF
few	TRBJ1-2	TRBV6-1	NA	TGTGCCAGCAGTGAATGGACGGATTACCCTAACCATGGCTACACCTTC	CASSEWTDYPNHGYTF
NA	TRBJ1-3	TRBV28	NA	TGTGCCAGAAGTCCCTTGGGGGGCCACGGGTTTGATGGAAACACCATATATTTT	CARSPLGGHGFDGNTIYF
many	TRBJ2-3	TRBV6-5	NA	TGTGCCAGCAGTATTGGGTTTGGCGGGCCCCGCACAGATACGCAGTATTTT	CASSIGFGGPRTDTQYF
many	TRBJ1-2	TRBV9	NA	TGTGCCAGCAGCCCGAATACCGATGGCTACACCTTC	CASSPNTDGYTF
many	TRBJ2-3	TRBV5-1	NA	TGCGCCAGCAGCCGTTCTAGCACAGATACGCAGTATTTT	CASSRSSTDTQYF
few	TRBJ1-1	TRBV27	NA	TGTGCCAGCAGATTGACAAATTCGAACACTGAAGCTTTCTTT	CASRLTNSNTEAFF
many	TRBJ2-5	TRBV4-3	NA	TGCGCCAGCAGCCTCACCTGGGGGTTTCAAGAGACCCAGTACTTC	CASSLTWGFQETQYF
NA	TRBJ1-1	TRBV4-3	NA	TGCGCCAGCATCCTGCACAGGGCCTACTACACTGAAGCTTTCTTT	CASILHRAYYTEAFF
NA	TRBJ2-1	TRBV29-1	TRBD2	TGCAGCGTTGAAGCGGCTAGCGGGATAGTGAGAAATGAGCAGTTCTTC	CSVEAASGIVRNEQFF